This TCR beta chain was recovered during a study of blood T cell repertoires in COVID-19 (dated by TCRdb to 2019 to 2021). Study-wide context: Samples from collaborators originated in the United States, Italy and Spain and spanned both the acute and convalescent phases of COVID-19. HLA class I and class II types, where available, came from metadata supplied by the sample provider rather than from assay-based typing. The repertoires were released in a freely available public database meant as a resource for research on the immune response to SARS-CoV-2. Subjects who had been exposed to COVID-19, were actively infected with it, or had recovered from it provided the deeply sampled blood TCRbeta repertoires that made up the dataset. The sample metadata nearly always contained a de-identified subject ID, COVID-19 status, age in years and sex. The samples were drawn from two sources: the first 160 participants of the ongoing ImmuneRACE study, and over 950 subjects contributed by 6 global collaborators. The prospective study material was composed of cDNA or gDNA derived from T cells, B-cell-depleted T cells, or PBMCs. The paper as a whole reports these results and caveats: Clinical and demographic metadata were provided uncurated, with the amount varying by source and participant.

The immunoSEQ Assay, a bias-controlled multiplex PCR, was used to amplify TCRbeta CDR3 regions from genomic DNA. The authors' analysis ran thus. The number of nucleated cells in each sample was estimated by amplification of reference gene primers within the assay. Sequence reads were collapsed and filtered to measure the absolute abundance of every unique TCRbeta CDR3 rearrangement. For each sample, productive Simpson clonality was calculated as the square root of Simpson's diversity index across productive rearrangements. TCRdb stores this immuneACCESS table with in-frame sequences only. Part of the clones is absent; in the studies checked, under half of the shortfall reflects unresolved V genes, and no reason is known for the rest. For V, J and clone size, that table is used; D and trimming come from the DNA. In all, the sample holds about 200,000 clones, and roughly nine tenths of those were seen once. In total, the top ten clones hold 2% to 2.5% of the sample.

Trimming costs V 2 bases and J 7 bases, and their ends lie 6 bases apart. CDR1 and CDR2 are read off the germline V gene as MRHNA and SNTAGT. The CDR3 runs 12 amino acids, cysteine and phenylalanine included. Of all the DNA, just the CDR3 is kept, 36 bases in frame from base 1. The table lists this clone with a count of one. It lacks a known antigen. The sample holds no much larger clone one base away, and base qualities are not on file. The collaborating institutions used their own protocols to collect whole blood in K2EDTA tubes. For TCRbeta analysis, collaborator samples were shipped as frozen whole blood, as isolated PBMCs, or as DNA extracted from either sample type.

Sequencing input: peripheral blood. The clonotype was recovered from a woman aged 45-65 years with acute or convalescent COVID-19. This chain is built from TRBV6-4 and TRBJ2-1, with no confidently assigned D gene. The DNA reads TGTGCCAGCAGTGACAATCAAAATGAGCAGTTCTTC. This codes for CASSDNQNEQFF.